This is a list of T cell receptor beta chains from one sample in a study of T cell changes during pregnancy in multiple sclerosis. The table came from immunoSEQ multiplex PCR; TCRdb's copy has only in-frame clones and leaves some out. The repertoire holds about 96,000 clones, approximately 92% seen once, with more than 2.5% in the top ten. Sequencing was performed on peripheral blood, taken in the first trimester of pregnancy. These receptors were collected from a female donor with multiple sclerosis, enrolled in a pregnancy study. Both conserved end residues are part of each CDR3. The order of the fields is CDR3 length, V gene, J gene, CDR3 protein.

14	TRBV7-9	TRBJ2-7	CASSLGGRGDEQYF
13	TRBV4-3	TRBJ2-1	CASSSGLRNEQFF
14	TRBV6-5	TRBJ1-5	CASSSKGAEQPQHF
17	TRBV7-2	TRBJ1-2	CASSLGGQGAANYGYTF
12	TRBV18	TRBJ2-1	CASSPTRSWQFF
16	TRBV2	TRBJ2-2	CASKKTGERGTGELFF
16	TRBV27	TRBJ2-3	CASSLSLRGGEDTQYF
18	TRBV19	TRBJ2-1	CASSPPPSGSTSYNEQFF
15	TRBV4-3	TRBJ2-7	CASSQGFSQGTEQYF
17	TRBV7-8	TRBJ1-5	CASSSRARDRTNQPQHF
17	TRBV11-2	TRBJ2-4	CASSSLTGAGRVNIQYF
14	TRBV7-9	TRBJ2-7	CASSSQGNPYEQYF
14	TRBV5-1	TRBJ2-7	CASSSATPSYEQYF
16	TRBV7-6	TRBJ2-2	CASSMEASFRTGELFF
14	TRBV28	TRBJ2-7	CASLGGTVSYEQYF
15	TRBV19	TRBJ2-7	CASSTKDRGPYEQYF
11	TRBV20-1	TRBJ1-1	CSAVKNTEAFF
16	TRBV7-8	TRBJ2-7	CASSPQLGRVAGEQYF
14	TRBV6-1	TRBJ1-1	CASSAGDRGPEAFF
13	TRBV18	TRBJ2-7	CASSPFPGGEQYF
14	TRBV7-9	TRBJ1-1	CASSPQGPRTEAFF
15	TRBV27	TRBJ2-7	CASSLSTSGSNEQYF
13	TRBV25-1	TRBJ2-2	CASSERSAGELFF
18	TRBV6-1	TRBJ2-3	CASSGGTSGSLGTDTQYF
16	TRBV5-6	TRBJ2-5	CASSLASSGVQETQYF
13	TRBV6-4	TRBJ2-3	CASSASGTDTQYF
13	TRBV19	TRBJ1-5	CASSIPGLQPQHF
16	TRBV6-5	TRBJ2-7	CASSYSRDRNPHEQYF
13	TRBV19	TRBJ2-7	CASSPGQLYEQYF
16	TRBV6-1	TRBJ2-2	CASSEGSGVNTGELFF
14	TRBV5-1	TRBJ2-7	CASRLAGSSYEQYF
16	TRBV5-8	TRBJ2-3	CASSPPPGLGGDTQYF
16	TRBV7-8	TRBJ2-7	CASSLGGLAGQYEQYF
17	TRBV7-6	TRBJ2-7	CASSLEGHELTNYEQYF
15	TRBV5-4	TRBJ2-7	CASSQRISGSYEQYF
15	TRBV28	TRBJ2-7	CASSLMPSGSYEQYF
13	TRBV6-5	TRBJ1-5	CASRFDREQPQHF
14	TRBV11-3	TRBJ2-1	CASSLGGFHNEQFF
15	TRBV18	TRBJ2-5	CASSPVGGEGETQYF
15	TRBV27	TRBJ2-6	CASSFTRSGANVLTF
15	TRBV5-5	TRBJ1-5	CASSLYVGGNQPQHF
18	TRBV28	TRBJ2-7	CASTLRRGQPSFYYEQYF
14	TRBV13	TRBJ2-7	CASSLDPGSYEQYF
11	TRBV29-1	NA	CSVVYVNEQYF
13	TRBV27	TRBJ1-2	CASSFEGNYGYTF
16	TRBV6-5	TRBJ1-1	CASSYSTTGADTEAFF
15	TRBV25-1	TRBJ1-5	CASSKTGVGNQPQHF
14	TRBV7-8	TRBJ1-1	CASSLGGRGAEAFF
13	TRBV7-8	TRBJ2-7	CASSSPPGDEQYF
14	TRBV7-8	TRBJ2-5	CASSLGGGIETQYF
14	TRBV25-1	TRBJ2-5	CASSDGGSKETQYF
15	TRBV27	TRBJ2-7	CASSFGGQGPYEQYF
16	TRBV11-3	TRBJ2-3	CASSLVGRGRTDTQYF
15	TRBV27	TRBJ2-6	CASSLGGLGANVLTF
16	TRBV9	TRBJ2-5	CASSVSGGQGLETQYF
14	TRBV6-1	TRBJ2-5	CASSVGTGRETQYF
14	TRBV6-1	TRBJ2-1	CASSEGTGGYEQFF
16	TRBV7-9	TRBJ2-1	CASSLVRSGSPHEQFF
15	TRBV18	TRBJ1-5	CASSPEQGHGQPQHF
14	TRBV5-1	TRBJ2-5	CASSLDVRQETQYF